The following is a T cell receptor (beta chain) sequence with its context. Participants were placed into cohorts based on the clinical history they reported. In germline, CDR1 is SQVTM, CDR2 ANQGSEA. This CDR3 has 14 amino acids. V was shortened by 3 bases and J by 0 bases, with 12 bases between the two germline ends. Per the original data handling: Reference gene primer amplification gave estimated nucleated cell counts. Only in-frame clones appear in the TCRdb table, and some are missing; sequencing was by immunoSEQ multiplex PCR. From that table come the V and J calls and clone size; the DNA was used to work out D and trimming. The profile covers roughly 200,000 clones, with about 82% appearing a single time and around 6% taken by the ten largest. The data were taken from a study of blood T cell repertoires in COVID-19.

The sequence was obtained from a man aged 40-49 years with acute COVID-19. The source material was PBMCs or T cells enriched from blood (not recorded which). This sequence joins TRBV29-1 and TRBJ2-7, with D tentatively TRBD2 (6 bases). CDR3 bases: TGCAGCGTTGACGAAGCGGGTGTCTCCTACGAGCAGTACTTC. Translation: CSVDEAGVSYEQYF.